These T cell receptor beta chains were read from a single sample in a study of T cells in localized non-small cell lung cancer. Assay: immunoSEQ multiplex PCR; the TCRdb copy retains only in-frame clones and omits some. The sample carries 65,000 or so clones, more than 80% recorded once. Source: PBMCs, taken before any cancer treatment. Receptors originate from a man aged 35 to 69 with stage II lung adenocarcinoma. CDR3s include the opening cysteine and the closing phenylalanine or tryptophan. A D gene is named only where the DNA matches it firmly. Some rows mark clone size as missing; the rest say once, few, many or name a class of expanded clone.

CATSPGIDSSGQETQYF,TGTGCCACCAGCCCAGGAATAGATAGTAGCGGCCAAGAGACCCAGTACTTC,.,TRBV15,.,TRBJ2-5
CASSLTQALNTEAFF,TGCGCCAGCAGCTTGACACAGGCTTTGAACACTGAAGCTTTCTTT,.,TRBV5-1,.,TRBJ1-1
CASSLDSSYGYTF,TGTGCCAGCAGCTTAGATAGCTCGTATGGCTACACCTTC,.,TRBV11-2,.,TRBJ1-2
CASRGADRGYNEQFF,TGCGCCAGCAGGGGAGCGGACCGGGGGTACAATGAGCAGTTCTTC,.,TRBV5-1,.,TRBJ2-1
CASSQSRTGNYGYTF,TGTGCCAGCAGCCAATCCCGGACAGGAAACTATGGCTACACCTTC,once,TRBV6-5,TRBD1,TRBJ1-2
CASSARDRGNEQFF,TGTGCCAGCAGCGCACGGGACAGGGGGAATGAGCAGTTCTTC,.,TRBV5-4,TRBD1,TRBJ2-1
CASSVGVSGRRTDTQYF,TGTGCCAGCAGCGTAGGGGTTAGCGGGAGAAGAACAGATACGCAGTATTTT,.,TRBV9,TRBD2,TRBJ2-3
CASSVEGRLNYGYTF,TGTGCCAGCAGCGTAGAGGGCCGACTGAACTATGGCTACACCTTC,.,TRBV9,.,TRBJ1-2
CSTGDTETQYF,TGCAGTACGGGGGACACAGAGACCCAGTACTTC,once,TRBV20-1,.,TRBJ2-5
CASSLGGARNYGYTF,TGTGCCAGCAGTTTAGGGGGGGCCCGTAACTATGGCTACACCTTC,.,TRBV28,.,TRBJ1-2
CASSFTSTYYEQYF,TGTGCCAGCAGCTTTACTAGTACCTACTACGAGCAGTACTTC,.,TRBV5-6,.,TRBJ2-7
CASSSRPGLAGAGEQFF,TGTGCCAGCAGCAGTCGTCCGGGACTAGCGGGAGCAGGGGAGCAGTTCTTC,.,TRBV27,TRBD2,TRBJ2-1
CASSSQLYGYTF,TGTGCCAGCAGCTCACAGCTTTATGGCTACACCTTC,.,TRBV7-9,.,TRBJ1-2
CASSPVVRNTGELFF,TGTGCCAGCAGCCCAGTGGTCCGGAACACCGGGGAGCTGTTTTTT,.,TRBV7-9,.,TRBJ2-2
CASNNGGLSTGELFF,TGTGCCAGCAACAACGGGGGGTTGAGCACCGGGGAGCTGTTTTTT,few,TRBV6-5,TRBD2,TRBJ2-2
CAISEGQGNYGYTF,TGTGCCATCAGTGAGGGACAGGGAAACTATGGCTACACCTTC,.,TRBV10-3,TRBD1,TRBJ1-2
CASSFDGQGASSYEQYF,TGTGCCAGCAGCTTCGACGGACAGGGGGCATCCTCCTACGAGCAGTACTTC,.,TRBV5-8,TRBD1,TRBJ2-7
CASSHAGTSVVDEQFF,TGCGCCAGCAGCCACGCCGGGACTAGCGTTGTCGATGAGCAGTTCTTC,.,TRBV4-1,TRBD2,TRBJ2-1
CASSPPGEWRNTIYF,TGTGCCAGCTCACCACCAGGGGAGTGGAGAAACACCATATATTTT,.,TRBV18,.,TRBJ1-3
CASSSAGGLADTQYF,TGTGCCAGCAGTTCAGCGGGAGGGCTCGCAGATACGCAGTATTTT,.,TRBV28,TRBD2,TRBJ2-3
CASSVSESYEQYF,TGTGCCAGCAGCGTGTCGGAGTCCTACGAGCAGTACTTC,few,TRBV9,.,TRBJ2-7
CASSLDGFKDTEAFF,TGCGCCAGCAGCTTAGACGGTTTTAAGGACACTGAAGCTTTCTTT,.,TRBV5-1,.,TRBJ1-1
CASSSGDWEGYTF,TGTGCCAGCAGCTCCGGAGACTGGGAAGGCTACACCTTC,.,TRBV7-9,.,TRBJ1-2
CASSLSHYNTEAFF,TGTGCCAGCAGCTTAAGCCATTACAACACTGAAGCTTTCTTT,.,TRBV7-3,.,TRBJ1-1
CASSLRGSSYNEQFF,TGTGCCAGCAGCTTACGCGGGAGCTCCTACAATGAGCAGTTCTTC,.,TRBV7-2,TRBD2,TRBJ2-1
CASSTSGSPYEQYF,TGCGCCTCATCGACTAGCGGGAGTCCCTACGAGCAGTACTTC,.,TRBV4-3,TRBD2,TRBJ2-7
CASSPRTSGSGYEQYF,TGCGCCAGCAGCCCCCGGACTAGCGGGAGTGGGTACGAGCAGTACTTC,.,TRBV4-1,TRBD2,TRBJ2-7
CASSHMTSGTYEQYF,TGCGCCAGCAGCCATATGACTAGCGGGACTTACGAGCAGTACTTC,.,TRBV4-1,TRBD2,TRBJ2-7
CASSLGGVDRNTIYF,TGTGCCAGCAGCTTAGGGGGGGTAGATAGAAACACCATATATTTT,.,TRBV7-2,.,TRBJ1-3
CASSLDGGRGGTETQYF,TGTGCCAGCAGCTTAGATGGCGGCAGGGGTGGGACAGAGACCCAGTACTTC,.,TRBV11-3,.,TRBJ2-5
CASSIAAGVNYGYTF,TGTGCCAGTAGTATAGCAGCGGGGGTCAACTATGGCTACACCTTC,.,TRBV19,.,TRBJ1-2
CASSGTGSQPQHF,TGTGCCAGCAGTGGGACAGGGTCCCAGCCCCAGCATTTT,once,TRBV6-1,TRBD1,TRBJ1-5
CASGSGNEQFF,TGTGCCAGCGGGAGCGGCAATGAGCAGTTCTTC,.,TRBV6-5,.,TRBJ2-1
CASSLSPVWQQFF,TGTGCCAGCAGCTTAAGTCCAGTTTGGCAGCAGTTCTTC,.,TRBV7-9,.,TRBJ2-1
CASSSPGLQETQYF,TGTGCCAGCAGCTCCCCGGGACTCCAAGAGACCCAGTACTTC,once,TRBV5-6,.,TRBJ2-5
CASSFGVVGLPANEQFF,TGTGCCAGCAGCTTCGGGGTGGTGGGTCTCCCGGCAAATGAGCAGTTCTTC,.,TRBV7-9,.,TRBJ2-1
CASSPGTGVDTQYF,TGTGCCAGCAGCCCCGGGACAGGGGTGGATACGCAGTATTTT,.,TRBV7-2,TRBD1,TRBJ2-3
CASSSPVSKHNEQFF,TGTGCCAGCAGCTCCCCCGTGAGCAAGCACAATGAGCAGTTCTTC,.,TRBV7-3,.,TRBJ2-1
CASSDTAGANVLTF,TGCGCCAGCAGCGACACGGCTGGGGCCAACGTCCTGACTTTC,.,TRBV5-1,.,TRBJ2-6
CASSIVAGGSHTQYF,TGTGCCAGCAGCATCGTAGCGGGAGGGTCACATACGCAGTATTTT,few,TRBV7-3,TRBD2,TRBJ2-3
CASSLDPGGDYGYTF,TGTGCCAGCAGCTTGGATCCAGGGGGCGACTATGGCTACACCTTC,once,TRBV5-5,TRBD1,TRBJ1-2
CAWSVLTSGYTF,TGTGCCTGGAGTGTATTAACTTCTGGCTACACCTTC,.,TRBV30,.,TRBJ1-2
CAWSVGLTRQETQYF,TGTGCCTGGAGTGTAGGTCTCACCCGACAAGAGACCCAGTACTTC,few,TRBV30,.,TRBJ2-5
CASRGSLLRTQPNYGYTF,TGTGCCAGCAGAGGGAGTTTACTTAGAACTCAACCTAACTATGGCTACACCTTC,.,TRBV25-1,.,TRBJ1-2
CAISRTETNQPQHF,TGTGCCATCAGTCGGACAGAGACCAATCAGCCCCAGCATTTT,.,TRBV10-3,.,TRBJ1-5
CATSRDPSTGTTEAFF,TGTGCCACCAGCAGAGATCCGTCGACGGGGACCACTGAAGCTTTCTTT,.,TRBV15,.,TRBJ1-1
CASSESNSRYEQYF,TGTGCCAGCAGTGAATCGAACAGCCGCTACGAGCAGTACTTC,.,TRBV6-1,.,TRBJ2-7
CASSETGQGTGYTF,TGTGCCAGCAGTGAAACCGGACAGGGGACTGGCTACACCTTC,once,TRBV6-1,TRBD1,TRBJ1-2
CASSLGRRDLGYEQYF,TGTGCCAGCAGCTTAGGCCGCCGGGACTTAGGCTACGAGCAGTACTTC,.,TRBV7-2,.,TRBJ2-7
CASSWGQGANQPQHF,TGTGCCAGCAGCTGGGGACAGGGGGCGAACCAGCCCCAGCATTTT,.,TRBV7-9,TRBD1,TRBJ1-5
CASSLPPLATIRGRGTEAFF,TGCGCCAGCAGCTTGCCTCCCCTTGCGACTATCAGGGGGCGAGGGACTGAAGCTTTCTTT,.,TRBV5-1,TRBD1,TRBJ1-1
CASSEGVGGQPQHF,TGTGCCAGCAGTGAAGGGGTAGGAGGTCAGCCCCAGCATTTT,few,TRBV6-4,.,TRBJ1-5
CASSYDNEQFF,TGTGCCAGCAGTTACGACAATGAGCAGTTCTTC,.,TRBV6-6,.,TRBJ2-1
CASSPIAGGGEYNEQFF,TGTGCCAGCTCACCCATAGCGGGAGGTGGTGAATACAATGAGCAGTTCTTC,.,TRBV18,TRBD2,TRBJ2-1